This TCR beta chain was identified during a study of cytomegalovirus exposure and HLA in healthy donors. The donors were part of the validation cohort, which consisted of under 150 subjects and was separate from the first cohort of around 620 subjects. The CDR3 consists of 12 residues. V lost 8 bases to trimming and J lost 7 bases; unmatched junction nucleotides: 6. The germline gives CDR1 LNHNV, CDR2 YYDKDF (reference sequence). Profiling relied on immunoSEQ multiplex PCR, and the TCRdb table lists in-frame clones only, not all of them. Here the sample spans over 130,000 clones, around 86% being singletons.

This rearrangement joins TRBV15 to TRBJ2-3; the match to TRBD1 covers 7 bases. This clonotype was obtained from a man aged 18 to 29 in good health and CMV-seropositive. The sequenced sample was PBMCs. The CDR3 coding sequence is TGTGCCACCGGGACAGACCCATATACGCAGTATTTT. Amino acid sequence: CATGTDPYTQYF.